The 3 T cell receptor beta chains in this list originate from one sample, sequenced in a study of cytomegalovirus exposure and HLA in healthy donors. In the PCR, 60 Vbeta and 13 Jbeta primers were used. Libraries were prepared by immunoSEQ multiplex PCR; TCRdb keeps only in-frame clonotypes and omits some of them. The repertoire has 90,000 to 140,000 clones, roughly two thirds of them found once; the top ten carry 3% to 3.5%. Sample: PBMCs. The source of these receptors is a young man in good health and CMV-seronegative.

The V call is TRBV15, the J call TRBJ1-3; TRBD1 is a possible D gene (5 bases). The V gene lost 4 bases and the J gene lost 4 bases, with 14 bases spanning the gap. This CDR3 is 15 amino acids long. The germline V gene has CDR1 LNHNV and CDR2 YYDKDF (reference sequence). CDR3: CATSTPGGFGNTIYF. The DNA for the CDR3 is TGTGCCACCAGCACCCCCGGGGGGTTCGGAAACACCATATATTTT.

This chain links TRBV9 with TRBJ2-5, with 7 bases that match TRBD2. Trimming cost V 0 bases and J 0 bases; bases outside gene matches: 11. The CDR3 covers 18 residues. Germline V CDR1 and CDR2: SGDLS, YYNGEE. The CDR3 region is CASSVGGAYGGYQETQYF. The CDR3 DNA reads TGTGCCAGCAGCGTAGGGGGCGCCTACGGGGGGTACCAAGAGACCCAGTACTTC.

The chain is built from TRBV21-1 and TRBJ2-5; no DNA check was done on the table's D call, TRBD2. TRBV21-1 is a pseudogene. This CDR3 has 16 residues. CDR3 in amino acids: CASSKAPGAGEETQYF. The CDR3 DNA is TGTGCCAGCAGCAAAGCCCCGGGAGCGGGAGAAGAGACCCAGTACTTC.